These T cell receptor beta chains were read from a single sample in a study of regulatory T cells in long-lasting Graves disease. In TCRdb, the multiplex PCR reads were re-called with MiXCR into one record per CDR3 protein. Among around 420,000 distinct CDR3 sequences, around a sixth were seen once, and the ten largest hold 22%. Source: peripheral blood mononuclear cells (PBMCs), taken at new diagnosis, from a patient treated with antithyroid drugs. These receptors were collected from a female donor with Graves disease. Both conserved end residues are part of each CDR3. D genes are given only for firm matches. The size field is filled for only some rows; it gives once, few, many or a size class.

CDR3 protein,CDR3 DNA,clone size,V gene,D gene,J gene
CASSPWSGNTIYF,TGTGCCAGCAGTCCCTGGTCTGGAAACACCATATATTTT,many,TRBV6-2/TRBV6-3,.,TRBJ1-3
CASSRDPRQGDTEAFF,TGTGCCAGCAGCCGAGACCCTCGACAGGGGGACACTGAAGCTTTCTTT,many,TRBV11-2,TRBD1,TRBJ1-1
CASSPNDLGGYTF,TGTGCCAGCAGCCCGAACGATCTGGGGGGCTACACCTTC,many,TRBV28,.,TRBJ1-2
CASRIVWTGRETQYF,TGTGCCAGCAGGATCGTTTGGACAGGCCGAGAGACCCAGTACTTC,few,TRBV2,TRBD1,TRBJ2-5
CASSLNFLRGLNEKLFF,TGTGCCAGCAGTTTAAATTTCCTGCGCGGATTAAATGAAAAACTGTTTTTT,many,TRBV28,.,TRBJ1-4
CSARRSASITGELFF,TGCAGTGCTAGACGTTCAGCTAGCATAACCGGGGAGCTGTTTTTT,.,TRBV20-1,.,TRBJ2-2
CASSGAGAGYGYTF,TGTGCCAGCAGTGGCGCGGGGGCGGGCTATGGCTACACCTTC,.,TRBV2,.,TRBJ1-2
CASSSVQGKPGADTQYF,TGTGCCAGCAGTTCGGTGCAGGGAAAACCAGGAGCAGATACGCAGTATTTT,many,TRBV12-3/TRBV12-4,.,TRBJ2-3
CASSLRTGGNQPQHF,TGTGCCAGCAGCCTACGGACAGGGGGCAATCAGCCCCAGCATTTT,many,TRBV7-2,TRBD1,TRBJ1-5
CASSLSRFARVEQYF,TGTGCCAGCAGTTTAAGCCGGTTTGCCCGGGTCGAGCAGTACTTC,many,TRBV12-3/TRBV12-4,.,TRBJ2-7
CATSRDLGLGEQFF,TGTGCCACCAGCAGAGATTTGGGCCTCGGGGAGCAGTTCTTC,many,TRBV15,.,TRBJ2-1
CSVADRGHNSPLHF,TGCAGCGTCGCAGACAGGGGCCATAATTCACCCCTCCACTTT,.,TRBV29-1,TRBD1,TRBJ1-6
CASTTLAGQYNEQFF,TGTGCCAGCACCACACTAGCGGGACAATACAATGAGCAGTTCTTC,many,TRBV12-3/TRBV12-4,TRBD2,TRBJ2-1
CASNLAGSTGELFF,TGTGCCAGCAACTTAGCGGGAAGCACCGGGGAGCTGTTTTTT,many,TRBV28,TRBD2,TRBJ2-2
CAWETGLGYGYTF,TGTGCCTGGGAAACAGGGCTCGGGTATGGCTACACCTTC,many,TRBV30,.,TRBJ1-2
CASSQGAAGSYEQYF,TGTGCCAGCAGCCAAGGTGCTGCAGGTAGTTACGAGCAGTACTTC,.,TRBV14,.,TRBJ2-7
CATSRDRDRDTEAFF,TGTGCCACCAGCAGAGACAGGGACAGGGACACTGAAGCTTTCTTT,many,TRBV15,TRBD1,TRBJ1-1